This passage covers 23 T cell receptor beta chains from one sample sequenced in a study of cytomegalovirus exposure and HLA in healthy donors. PCR employed 60 Vbeta and 13 Jbeta primers. Assay used: immunoSEQ multiplex PCR; TCRdb lists only in-frame clones, some missing. This table has about 100,000 clones, roughly four fifths appearing once. The sequenced sample was PBMCs. The receptors were sampled from a man aged 50-59 years in good health and CMV-seronegative.

V and J are TRBV19 and TRBJ1-2; D is unresolved. Germline V gives CDR1 LNHDA, CDR2 SQIVND (reference sequence). Between the trimmed V and J ends, which lost 5 bases and 0 bases, there was a span of 10 bases. The CDR3 contains 14 residues. CDR3 residues: CASSGPESNYGYTF. The DNA of the CDR3 is TGTGCCAGTAGTGGGCCGGAATCTAACTATGGCTACACCTTC.

V usage is TRBV6-5 and J usage is TRBJ1-2; 11 positions match TRBD1. V lost 7 bases, J lost 4 bases, and 8 bases stayed unmatched. The germline V gene has CDR1 MNHEY and CDR2 SVGAGI. The CDR3 spans 15 residues. CDR3 region: CASTQDRGPSYGYTF. The CDR3 DNA follows: TGTGCCAGCACCCAGGACAGGGGGCCTAGCTATGGCTACACCTTC.

The chain is built from TRBV5-1 and TRBJ2-2; TRBD2 aligns across 13 bases. Looked up from germline, CDR1 is SGHRS and CDR2 is YFSETQ. The CDR3 consists of 16 residues. Losses at the gene ends were 4 bases for V and 4 bases for J; bases not matched to a gene: 4. CDR3 sequence reads: CASSTRLAGGTGELFF. The CDR3 DNA follows: TGCGCCAGCAGCACCCGACTAGCGGGGGGCACCGGGGAGCTGTTTTTT.

V and J are TRBV5-1 and TRBJ2-3; TRBD1 might be the D (6 bases). V lost 0 bases and J lost 1, with 6 bases in between. Germline V gene data show CDR1 as SGHRS and CDR2 as YFSETQ. The CDR3 runs to 14 residues. In DNA, the CDR3 is TGCGCCAGCAGCTTGGGGACAGGCACAGATACGCAGTATTTT. Amino acid sequence: CASSLGTGTDTQYF.

CDR3 nucleotides: TGTGCCTCCACAGGGACCTCTGGAAACACCATATATTTT. Its protein product is CASTGTSGNTIYF. The chain uses TRBV30 and TRBJ1-3; TRBD1 is a possible D gene (6 bases). Germline CDR1 reads GTSNPN; CDR2 reads SVGIG (reference sequence). Trimming cost V 7 bases and J 0 bases, with 10 bases left between them. This CDR3 has 13 amino acids.

V is TRBV2 and J is TRBJ1-6; D ambiguous. This CDR3 is built from 21 residues. Between the trimmed V and J ends, which lost 6 bases and 2 bases, there was a span of 29 bases. Germline V CDR1 and CDR2: SNHLY, FYNNEI. The CDR3 sequence: CASSEPLVGGRVGPYNSPLHF. CDR3 bases: TGTGCCAGCAGCGAACCGCTCGTCGGAGGGAGGGTAGGTCCCTATAATTCACCCCTCCACTTT.

The chain uses TRBV18 and TRBJ2-7; 7 positions agree with TRBD2. The CDR3 contains 15 residues. The germline V gene has CDR1 KGHSH and CDR2 LQKENI. Losses at the gene ends were 0 bases for V and 6 bases for J; bases not matched to a gene: 8. The CDR3, as DNA: TGTGCCAGCTCACCACCGCATAGCGGGCTAATCGAGCAGTACTTC. Protein sequence: CASSPPHSGLIEQYF.

This rearrangement joins TRBV6-1 to TRBJ2-5; 9 nucleotides align to TRBD1. Germline V gene lookup returns CDR1 MNHNS and CDR2 SASEGT. V was clipped by 5 bases and J by 5 bases; unmatched bases: 6. The CDR3 extends over 14 amino acids. The CDR3 DNA sequence: TGTGCCAGCAGTACAGGGGGCGCGGGGGAGACCCAGTACTTC. Encoded protein: CASSTGGAGETQYF.

The chain links TRBV9 to TRBJ1-2, with 7 nucleotides matching TRBD1. Germline CDR1 and CDR2: SGDLS and YYNGEE. Trimming took 4 bases from V and 4 from J; bases not matched to a gene: 7. This CDR3 spans 14 amino acids. The CDR3 reads CASSREGQLYGYTF. CDR3 DNA sequence: TGTGCCAGCAGCCGTGAGGGACAGCTCTATGGCTACACCTTC.

This clone was seen just once. This CDR3 is CASSFGQGTEQYF. CDR3 coding DNA: TGTGCCAGCAGCTTCGGACAGGGGACCGAGCAGTACTTC. The V and J genes are TRBV11-3 and TRBJ2-7; 9 nucleotides line up with TRBD1. Trimming at V came to 3 bases and at J to 6 bases, leaving 3 bases not matched to a gene. The CDR3 runs to 13 residues. Germline loops: CDR1 SGHNT, CDR2 YENEEA.

The V and J genes are TRBV5-5 and TRBJ1-1, with 7 bases lining up with TRBD1. This CDR3 is 13 amino acids long. The V gene end was trimmed by 3 bases and the J gene end by 8 bases; junction bases not matched to a gene: 7. From germline, CDR1 is SGHKS and CDR2 YYEKEE (reference sequence). CDR3 nucleotide sequence: TGTGCCAGCAGCTGGAACGACAGGGCCGAAGCTTTCTTT. This encodes CASSWNDRAEAFF.

The gene calls are TRBV7-9 and TRBJ2-7; D is ambiguous. The CDR3 is made up of 11 amino acids. The germline V gene encodes CDR1 SEHNR and CDR2 FQNEAQ (reference sequence). Deletions cut 5 bases from V and 6 bases from J, with 8 bases between. The CDR3 DNA is TGTGCCAGCAGCCTGGAGACCGAGCAGTACTTC. It is translated as CASSLETEQYF.

This clone was counted a few times. This chain uses TRBV5-6 with TRBJ2-2; 9 bases map to TRBD2. Germline lookup yields CDR1 SGHDT and CDR2 YYEEEE. J was trimmed by 6 bases and V by 2 bases; bases with no gene match: 8. The length of the CDR3 is 16 residues. CDR3 DNA sequence: TGTGCCAGCAGCTTTATAAGGTCTAGCGGGGCCGGGGAGCTGTTTTTT. Translating it yields CASSFIRSSGAGELFF. Complete variable domain (other parts from reference TRBV5-6 and TRBJ2-2): DAGVTQSPTHLIKTRGQQVTLRCSPKSGHDTVSWYQQALGQGPQFIFQYYEEEERQRGNFPDRFSGHQFPNYSSELNVNALLLGDSALYLCASSFIRSSGAGELFFGEGSRLTVL.

V usage is TRBV19 and J usage is TRBJ2-7; D may be TRBD1 (5 bases). V was shortened by 5 bases and J by 3 bases, with 11 bases between the two germline ends. This CDR3 has 13 amino acids. Germline CDR1 reads LNHDA; CDR2 reads SQIVND (reference sequence). CDR3 DNA sequence: TGTGCCAGTAGTCCAAGGGGCAACTACGAGCAGTACTTC. Amino acids: CASSPRGNYEQYF.

The chain is built from TRBV27 and TRBJ2-6, with D unclear. The CDR3 sequence is 17 residues long. Germline V CDR1 and CDR2: MNHEY, SMNVEV (reference sequence). V gave up 2 bases and J gave up 0 bases, with 11 bases separating them. The CDR3 nucleotides read TGTGCCAGCAGTTTACAGGTACGGCACTCTGGGGCCAACGTCCTGACTTTC. Its translation: CASSLQVRHSGANVLTF.

The chain employs TRBV29-1 and TRBJ1-1; TRBD1 agrees at 8 bases. J lost 3 bases, V lost 6 bases, and 6 bases had no gene match. Germline V gene lookup returns CDR1 SQVTM and CDR2 ANQGSEA. CDR3 length: 13 residues. CDR3 coding DNA: TGCAGCGTGGGGACAGGAGGGGACACTGAAGCTTTCTTT. Translating it yields CSVGTGGDTEAFF.

This chain joins TRBV7-8 and TRBJ1-2; 7 bases fit TRBD1. Germline CDR1 is SGHVS and CDR2 is FQNEAQ. Trimming removed 5 bases from V and 5 bases from J; junction bases left unmatched: 8. The CDR3 is made up of 14 amino acids. The CDR3 DNA sequence: TGTGCCAGCAGCCCGTATGGGACAGCGTATGGCTACACCTTC. This gives the protein CASSPYGTAYGYTF.

The chain uses TRBV6-5 and TRBJ2-7, with 12 bases that match TRBD2. The trim removed 2 bases at V and 4 bases at J, leaving 3 bases unmatched. The CDR3 covers 15 residues. CDR1 and CDR2 from the germline V gene are MNHEY and SVGAGI. The CDR3 DNA follows: TGTGCCAGCAGTTACCCTAGCGGGGGGGGGTACGAGCAGTACTTC. This sequence encodes CASSYPSGGGYEQYF.

V is TRBV2 and J is TRBJ1-1; TRBD1 matches 9 bases. This CDR3 region has 15 residues. Germline V gene data show CDR1 as SNHLY and CDR2 as FYNNEI. V was pared by 6 bases and J by 5 bases, with 10 bases of the junction left unmatched. CDR3 loop: CASRYQGQGRTEAFF. CDR3 nucleotides: TGTGCCAGCAGATACCAGGGACAGGGCAGAACTGAAGCTTTCTTT. Together with reference TRBV2 and TRBJ1-1, the CDR3 gives the full variable domain: EPEVTQTPSHQVTQMGQEVILRCVPISNHLYFYWYRQILGQKVEFLVSFYNNEISEKSEIFDDQFSVERPDGSNFTLKIRSTKLEDSAMYFCASRYQGQGRTEAFFGQGTRLTVV.

The J gene is TRBJ1-5, the V gene TRBV19; 11 bases align to TRBD1. The CDR3 covers 15 residues. Germline CDR1 is LNHDA and CDR2 is SQIVND (reference sequence). The junction had 9 bases not matched to a gene; V was cut back by 5 bases and J by 9 bases. CDR3 in DNA: TGTGCCAGTAGTCCGCGGACAGGGGGCATGTGGCCCCAGCATTTT. Protein sequence: CASSPRTGGMWPQHF.

This clone was seen a few times. The V and J genes are TRBV7-3 and TRBJ2-1; D might be TRBD1 (5 bases). The CDR3 is made up of 13 amino acids. V dropped 5 bases and J dropped 5 bases, with 10 bases sitting between them. Germline V gene sequence: CDR1 SGHTA, CDR2 FQGTGA. The CDR3 DNA sequence: TGTGCCAGCAGCATGGACAAGAACAATGAGCAGTTCTTC. Its translation is CASSMDKNNEQFF.

The V call is TRBV6-1, the J call TRBJ2-3; possibly TRBD2 for D (6 bases). Trimming pared 8 bases from V and 10 bases from J, leaving 19 bases between. The CDR3 has 13 residues. Germline CDR1 and CDR2: MNHNS and SASEGT. In DNA form, the CDR3 reads TGTGCCAGCGATTGGGGGGATTCTGGGGCGCAGTATTTT. This gives the protein CASDWGDSGAQYF.

J is TRBJ1-1 and V is TRBV5-1; possible D gene TRBD1, 5 bases. Trimming removed 0 bases at V and 2 bases at J, with 8 bases between. Germline CDR1 SGHRS, CDR2 YFSETQ. The CDR3 has 14 amino acids. The CDR3 DNA is TGCGCCAGCAGCTTGGGAACAGGAAACACTGAAGCTTTCTTT. This translates into CASSLGTGNTEAFF.